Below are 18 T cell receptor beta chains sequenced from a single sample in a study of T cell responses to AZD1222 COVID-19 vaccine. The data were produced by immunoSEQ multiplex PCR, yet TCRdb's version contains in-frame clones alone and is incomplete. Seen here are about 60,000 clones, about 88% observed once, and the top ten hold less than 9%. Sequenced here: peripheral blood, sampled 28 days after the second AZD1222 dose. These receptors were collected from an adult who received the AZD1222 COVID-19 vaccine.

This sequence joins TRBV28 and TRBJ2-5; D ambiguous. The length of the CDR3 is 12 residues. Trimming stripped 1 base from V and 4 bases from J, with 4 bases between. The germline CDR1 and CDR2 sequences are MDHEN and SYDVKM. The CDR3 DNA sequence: TGTGCCAGCAGTTTATATTTAGAGACCCAGTACTTC. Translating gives CASSLYLETQYF.

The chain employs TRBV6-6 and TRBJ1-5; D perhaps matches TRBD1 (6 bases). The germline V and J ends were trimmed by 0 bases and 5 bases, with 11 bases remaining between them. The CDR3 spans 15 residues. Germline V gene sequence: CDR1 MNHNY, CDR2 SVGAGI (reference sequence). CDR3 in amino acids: CASSYSPGDDQPQHF. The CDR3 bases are TGTGCCAGCAGTTACTCTCCAGGGGATGATCAGCCCCAGCATTTT.

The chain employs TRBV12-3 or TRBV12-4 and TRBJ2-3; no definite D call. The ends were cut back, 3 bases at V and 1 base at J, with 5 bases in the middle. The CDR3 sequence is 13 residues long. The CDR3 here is CASSFQGTDTQYF. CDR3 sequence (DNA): TGTGCCAGCAGTTTTCAGGGCACAGATACGCAGTATTTT.

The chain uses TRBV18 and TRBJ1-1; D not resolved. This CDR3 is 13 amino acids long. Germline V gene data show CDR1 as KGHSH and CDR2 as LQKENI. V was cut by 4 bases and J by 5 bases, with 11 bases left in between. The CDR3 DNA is TGTGCCAGCTCACTCACAGCGAGTACTGAAGCTTTCTTT. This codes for CASSLTASTEAFF.

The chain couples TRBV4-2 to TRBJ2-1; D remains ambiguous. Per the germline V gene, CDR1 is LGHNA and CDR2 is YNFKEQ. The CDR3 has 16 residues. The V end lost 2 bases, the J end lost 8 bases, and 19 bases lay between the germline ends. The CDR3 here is CASSQSTDALFHEQFF. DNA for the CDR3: TGTGCCAGCAGCCAATCAACAGACGCCTTGTTTCATGAGCAGTTCTTC.

The CDR3 region is CATSDTRGGSNEQFF. Written as DNA, the CDR3 is TGTGCCACCAGTGATACCCGGGGGGGTAGCAATGAGCAGTTCTTC. V is TRBV24-1 and J is TRBJ2-1, with 8 positions matching TRBD2. V gave up 3 bases and J gave up 6 bases; unmatched junction bases: 6. Germline CDR1 reads KGHDR; CDR2 reads SFDVKD. CDR3 length: 15 residues.

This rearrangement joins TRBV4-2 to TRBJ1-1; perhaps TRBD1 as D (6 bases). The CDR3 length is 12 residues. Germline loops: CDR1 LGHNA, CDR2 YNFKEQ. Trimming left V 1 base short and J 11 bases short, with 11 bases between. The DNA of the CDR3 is TGTGCCAGCAGCCAAGTACAGGGAGGGGCTTTCTTT. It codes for CASSQVQGGAFF.

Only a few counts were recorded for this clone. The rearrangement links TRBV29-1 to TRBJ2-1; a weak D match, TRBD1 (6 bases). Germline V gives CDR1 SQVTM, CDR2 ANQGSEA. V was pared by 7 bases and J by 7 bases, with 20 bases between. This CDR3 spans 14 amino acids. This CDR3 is CSAGKGVTPNEQFF. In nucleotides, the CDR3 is TGCAGCGCCGGGAAGGGGGTTACGCCAAATGAGCAGTTCTTC.

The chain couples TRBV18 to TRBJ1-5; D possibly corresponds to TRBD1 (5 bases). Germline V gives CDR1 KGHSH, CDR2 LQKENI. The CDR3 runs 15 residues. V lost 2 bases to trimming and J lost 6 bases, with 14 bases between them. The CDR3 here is CASSPAPGEGQPQHF. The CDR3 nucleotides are TGTGCCAGCTCACCAGCGCCGGGGGAAGGTCAGCCCCAGCATTTT.

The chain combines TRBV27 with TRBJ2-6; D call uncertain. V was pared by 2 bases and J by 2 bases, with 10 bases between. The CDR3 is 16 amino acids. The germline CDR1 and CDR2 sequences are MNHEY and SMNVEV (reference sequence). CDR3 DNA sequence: TGTGCCAGCAGTTTAGCTCGGGTAGCTGGGGCCAACGTCCTGACTTTC. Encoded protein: CASSLARVAGANVLTF.

CDR3 nucleotide sequence: TGTGCCAGCAGTGAATCCGGAACCGGGGAGCTGTTTTTT. Protein: CASSESGTGELFF. V gene TRBV2 combines with J gene TRBJ2-2; D is unresolved. The CDR3 length is 13 residues. Germline V gene lookup returns CDR1 SNHLY and CDR2 FYNNEI. The V end was cut by 2 bases, the J end by 5 bases, with 6 bases between.

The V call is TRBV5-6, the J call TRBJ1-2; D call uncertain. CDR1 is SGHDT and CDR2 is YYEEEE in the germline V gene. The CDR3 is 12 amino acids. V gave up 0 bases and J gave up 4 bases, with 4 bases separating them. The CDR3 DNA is TGTGCCAGCAGCTTGGATGTCTATGGCTACACCTTC. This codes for CASSLDVYGYTF.

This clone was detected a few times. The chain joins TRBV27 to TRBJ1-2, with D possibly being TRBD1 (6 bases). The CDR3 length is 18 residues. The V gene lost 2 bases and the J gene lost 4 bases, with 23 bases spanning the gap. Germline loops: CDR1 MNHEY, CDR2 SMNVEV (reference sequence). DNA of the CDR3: TGTGCCAGCAGTTTAAAAGAACGTCGGACAGCAGAATCCTATGGCTACACCTTC. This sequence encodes CASSLKERRTAESYGYTF.

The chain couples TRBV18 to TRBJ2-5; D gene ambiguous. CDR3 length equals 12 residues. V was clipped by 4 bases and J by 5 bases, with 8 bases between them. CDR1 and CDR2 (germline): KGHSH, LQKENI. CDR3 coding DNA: TGTGCCAGCTCACTCAAGAGGGAGACCCAGTACTTC. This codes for CASSLKRETQYF.

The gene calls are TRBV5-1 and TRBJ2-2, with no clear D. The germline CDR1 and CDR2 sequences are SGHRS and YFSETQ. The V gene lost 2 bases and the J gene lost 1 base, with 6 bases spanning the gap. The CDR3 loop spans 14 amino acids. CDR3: CASSFNLNTGELFF. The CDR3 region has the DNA TGCGCCAGCAGCTTTAATCTGAACACCGGGGAGCTGTTTTTT.

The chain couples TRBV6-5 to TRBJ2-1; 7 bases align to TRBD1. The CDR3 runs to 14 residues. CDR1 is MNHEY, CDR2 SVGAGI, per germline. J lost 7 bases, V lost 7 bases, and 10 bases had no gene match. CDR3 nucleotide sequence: TGTGCCAGCAATCGGGACAGACAAGGGAATGAGCAGTTCTTC. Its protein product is CASNRDRQGNEQFF.

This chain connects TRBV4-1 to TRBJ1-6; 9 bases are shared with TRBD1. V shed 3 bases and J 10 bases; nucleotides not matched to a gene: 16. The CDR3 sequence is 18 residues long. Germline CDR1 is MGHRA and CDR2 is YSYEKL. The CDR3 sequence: CASSQGEPGQGGGSPLHF. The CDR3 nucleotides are TGCGCCAGCAGCCAGGGGGAACCGGGACAGGGTGGAGGGTCACCCCTCCACTTT.

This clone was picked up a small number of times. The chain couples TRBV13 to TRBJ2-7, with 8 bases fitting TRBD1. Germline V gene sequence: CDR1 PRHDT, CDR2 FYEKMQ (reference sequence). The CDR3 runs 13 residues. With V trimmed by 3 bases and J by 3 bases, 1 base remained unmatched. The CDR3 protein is CASSLGTGYEQYF. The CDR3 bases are TGTGCCAGCAGCTTGGGGACAGGCTACGAGCAGTACTTC.